This entry lists 23 T cell receptor beta chains sequenced from one sample in a study of T cell repertoires in cytomegalovirus infection. What these receptors recognize is not known. TCRdb reanalysed the reads using MiXCR and keeps one entry per CDR3 protein. The sample holds fewer than 950,000 distinct CDR3 sequences, over 25% seen once. The material was cultured CD8+ T cells from PBMCs, obtained from culture after CMV antigen stimulation. Every receptor here comes from a human donor in good health (CMV status not recorded). Some clones in this sample may be carry-over from other donors' samples.

This clonotype was counted at least ten times. CDR3 protein: CASSLVGVRQGIPYEQYF. The CDR3 coding sequence is TGTGCCAGCAGCTTAGTTGGGGTCCGACAGGGTATCCCCTACGAGCAGTACTTC. This chain links TRBV7-2 with TRBJ2-7, with 7 bases that match TRBD1. The CDR3 sequence is 18 residues long. The J segment lost 2 bases and the V segment lost 1 base, leaving 14 bases of the junction unmatched. Germline lookup yields CDR1 SGHTA and CDR2 FQGNSA.

Points on this clonotype: A much larger clone sits a single nucleotide away, making a read error possible. The chain links TRBV7-4 to TRBJ1-2, with D possibly matching TRBD1 (6 bases). The CDR3 contains 16 residues. The germline CDR1 and CDR2 sequences are SGHVT and SQSDAQ. In DNA form, the CDR3 reads TGTGCCAACAGCTTAGCGCCTGGACAGCTTAAGGATGGCTACACCTTC. Translated, it gives CANSLAPGQLKDGYTF.

Comments on this clonotype: A read error is possible here, since a much larger clone lies one base away. The chain's CDR3 is CASSFRGGGEELFF. In DNA form, the CDR3 reads TGTGCCAGCAGCTTCCGAGGGGGCGGCGAGGAGCTGTTTTTT. The chain employs TRBV7-2 and TRBJ2-2, with 7 bases matching TRBD1. Losses at the gene ends were 3 bases for V and 10 bases for J; bases not matched to a gene: 8. The CDR3 has 14 residues. Germline CDR1 is SGHTA and CDR2 is FQGNSA.

The genes are TRBV6-2 or TRBV6-3 and TRBJ2-7, with a tentative D call TRBD1 (6 bases). V lost 6 bases and J 3 bases, leaving 12 bases between the germline ends. This CDR3 is built from 13 residues. CDR1 MNHEY and CDR2 SVGEGT come from the germline V gene. The CDR3 nucleotides are TGTGCCAGCAGGAGGGGGAGATACTACGAGCAGTACGTC. Protein sequence: CASRRGRYYEQYV.

CDR3 DNA: TGCAGCGTTGAAGGTGGGCTCGCGGGGGGTCAAGAGACCCAGTACTTC. As protein: CSVEGGLAGGQETQYF. The chain employs TRBV29-1 and TRBJ2-5, with 8 nucleotides matching TRBD2. J was trimmed by 2 bases and V by 1 base; bases with no gene match: 9. The length of the CDR3 is 16 residues. Germline-derived CDR1 and CDR2 are SQVTM and ANQGSEA.

This clonotype has a count of ten or more. The rearrangement joins TRBV7-2 to TRBJ2-1, with D unresolved. With 2 bases removed from V and 0 bases from J, the gap between germline ends came to 8 bases. The CDR3 sequence is 15 residues long. Germline values: CDR1 SGHTA, CDR2 FQGNSA. CDR3 nucleotides: TGTGCCAGCAGCTTAACTACCAGCTCCTACAATGAGCAGTTCTTC. It encodes CASSLTTSSYNEQFF. The entire variable domain, with the rest obtained from reference TRBV7-2 and TRBJ2-1, is as follows: GAGVSQSPSNKVTEKGKDVELRCDPISGHTALYWYRQSLGQGLEFLIYFQGNSAPDKSGLPSDRFSAERTGGSVSTLTIQRTQQEDSAVYLCASSLTTSSYNEQFFGPGTRLTVL.

This clonotype was detected only a few times. The rearrangement uses TRBV6-6 and TRBJ2-1, with D tentatively TRBD2 (6 bases). V dropped 7 bases and J dropped 0 bases, with 16 bases sitting between them. CDR1 MNHNY and CDR2 SVGAGI come from the germline V gene (reference sequence). The CDR3 covers 16 residues. CDR3 DNA: TGTGCCAGCACCGTACTGGGGGGTAGCTCCTACAATGAGCAGTTCTTC. Translation: CASTVLGGSSYNEQFF.

This clonotype was seen a few times. The junction departs from the called germline gene at one end, perhaps through a read error. The rearrangement uses TRBV7-6 and TRBJ2-5, with D unclear. The CDR3 is made up of 11 amino acids. Germline loops: CDR1 SGHVS, CDR2 FNYEAQ. The CDR3 nucleotides read TGTGCCAGCAGCTTGGGTGAGAGCCAGTACTTC. Protein product: CASSLGESQYF. Using reference TRBV7-6 and TRBJ2-5 for the parts outside the CDR3, the full variable domain is GAGVSQSPRYKVTKRGQDVALRCDPISGHVSLYWYRQALGQGPEFLTYFNYEAQQDKSGLPNDRFSAERPEGSISTLTIQRTEQRDSAMYRCASSLGESQYFGPGTRLLVL.

V usage is TRBV6-2 or TRBV6-3 and J usage is TRBJ1-5; D is unresolved. Trimming removed 5 bases at V and 2 bases at J, with 16 bases between. CDR3 size: 16 residues. CDR1 is MNHEY and CDR2 is SVGEGT in the germline V gene. The CDR3 DNA follows: TGTGCCAGCAGTACCTTGGACCGTTGGGGCAATCAGCCCCAGCATTTT. It translates to CASSTLDRWGNQPQHF.

There are many counts of this clonotype. CDR3: CASSFWGPTMETQYF. In DNA form, the CDR3 reads TGTGCCAGCAGCTTCTGGGGCCCCACGATGGAGACCCAGTACTTC. The chain has TRBV7-2 and TRBJ2-5, with D perhaps TRBD1 (5 bases). The V end lost 3 bases, the J end lost 5 bases, and 16 bases lay between the germline ends. The CDR3 is made up of 15 amino acids. Looked up from germline, CDR1 is SGHTA and CDR2 is FQGNSA.

The chain recombines TRBV29-1 with TRBJ2-7, with TRBD1 matching over 12 bases. This CDR3 region has 18 residues. Trimming removed 3 bases from V and 3 bases from J; junction bases left unmatched: 15. Germline CDR1 reads SQVTM; CDR2 reads ANQGSEA. The CDR3 reads CSVETSSFRDRGLYEQYF. Here the CDR3 DNA reads TGCAGCGTTGAGACATCATCATTCCGGGACAGGGGGCTCTACGAGCAGTACTTC.

This chain uses TRBV7-3 with TRBJ2-5; 7 bases agree with TRBD1. The CDR3 has 15 residues. Germline V CDR1 and CDR2: SGHTA, FQGTGA. J lost 1 base, V lost 4 bases, and 6 bases had no gene match. The CDR3 DNA sequence: TGTGCCAGCAGCTCCATGGGACAGACCCAAGAGACCCAGTACTTC. Protein: CASSSMGQTQETQYF.

This clonotype was seen more than once but under ten times. The rearrangement links TRBV9 to TRBJ2-3; TRBD2 aligns across 9 bases. This CDR3 is built from 18 residues. J gave up 3 bases and V 1 base, and 12 bases lay outside the gene matches. Germline V gene data show CDR1 as SGDLS and CDR2 as YYNGEE. The chain's CDR3 is CASSVSPGAGGPTDTQYF. As DNA, the CDR3 is TGTGCCAGCAGCGTAAGCCCCGGGGCGGGGGGGCCAACAGATACGCAGTATTTT.

The genes are TRBV27 and TRBJ2-1, with 7 bases that match TRBD1. CDR3 length equals 15 residues. The germline V gene has CDR1 MNHEY and CDR2 SMNVEV (reference sequence). V shed 3 bases, J shed 7 bases, and the junction held 9 bases outside the gene matches. The CDR3 here is CASSLFRTGRNEQFF. The CDR3 DNA reads as TGTGCCAGCAGTTTGTTCCGGACAGGTAGGAATGAGCAGTTCTTC.

The chain has TRBV19 and TRBJ1-1; 10 nucleotides align to TRBD1. The length of the CDR3 is 16 residues. The ends lost 3 bases at V and 5 bases at J; junction bases unmatched: 9. Germline CDR1 LNHDA, CDR2 SQIVND (reference sequence). The CDR3 sequence is CASSIDRGRSETEAFF. In DNA, the CDR3 is TGTGCCAGTAGTATTGACAGGGGGCGATCGGAAACTGAAGCTTTCTTT.

This clonotype was detected a few times. The V and J genes are TRBV12-3 or TRBV12-4 and TRBJ1-1; TRBD1 aligns across 8 bases. Unmatched junction bases numbered 6, after V lost 4 bases and J lost 5 bases. This CDR3 spans 14 amino acids. This chain's CDR3 is CASSSRTGWTEAFF. The DNA of the CDR3 is TGTGCCAGCAGTTCAAGGACAGGGTGGACTGAAGCTTTCTTT.

Details on this clonotype: Just one base apart from a much larger clone, this may be a read error. The genes are TRBV7-6 and TRBJ2-3; D is tentatively TRBD1 or TRBD2 (5 bases each). The CDR3 extends over 14 amino acids. V was shortened by 7 bases and J by 4 bases, with 15 bases between the two germline ends. Germline values: CDR1 SGHVS, CDR2 FNYEAQ. CDR3 amino acids: CASTQSEGSDTQYF. In DNA form, the CDR3 reads TGTGCCAGCACCCAAAGCGAGGGGTCAGATACGCAGTATTTT.

This clonotype was observed a few times. The genes are TRBV5-1 and TRBJ1-1; weak D call: TRBD1 (5 bases). Germline lookup yields CDR1 SGHRS and CDR2 YFSETQ. The CDR3 has 14 amino acids. Trimming left V 4 bases short and J 3 bases short, with 13 bases between. CDR3 nucleotide sequence: TGCGCCAGCAGCCTGGGAATAGGGGACACTGAAGCTTTCTTT. Its protein product is CASSLGIGDTEAFF.

The gene calls are TRBV19 and TRBJ2-5; the D gene is possibly TRBD2 (7 bases). The CDR3 runs 15 residues. CDR1 LNHDA and CDR2 SQIVND come from the germline V gene (reference sequence). Trimming took 3 bases from V and 1 from J, leaving 12 bases between them. The DNA of the CDR3 is TGTGCCAGTAGTATTGCGGGGGCCGTCCAAGAGACCCAGTACTTC. Encoded protein: CASSIAGAVQETQYF.

This clonotype has ten or more counts. The gene calls are TRBV7-2 and TRBJ1-6, with D possibly being TRBD1 (5 bases). Between the trimmed V and J ends, which lost 5 bases and 0 bases, there was a span of 14 bases. The CDR3 extends over 17 amino acids. Germline lookup yields CDR1 SGHTA and CDR2 FQGNSA. The CDR3 sequence is CASSLGQAYSYNSPLHF. The CDR3 DNA is TGTGCCAGCAGCCTCGGACAAGCCTACTCCTATAATTCACCCCTCCACTTT.

This clonotype has a handful of counts. V gene TRBV27 combines with J gene TRBJ1-6; possibly TRBD1 for D (6 bases). Germline loops: CDR1 MNHEY, CDR2 SMNVEV (reference sequence). The CDR3 loop spans 14 amino acids. The V gene lost 6 bases and the J gene lost 8 bases, with 14 bases spanning the gap. The DNA of the CDR3 is TGTGCCAGCAGAGGCGGGACACTAGATTCACCCCTCCACTTT. This translates into CASRGGTLDSPLHF.

The CDR3 region has the DNA TGTGCCAGCAGCCCCATGGGGGTAACCACAGATACGCAGTATTTT. This sequence encodes CASSPMGVTTDTQYF. V usage is TRBV9 and J usage is TRBJ2-3; the D gene could be TRBD1 or TRBD2 (5 bases each). CDR3 length: 15 residues. The V and J ends lost 4 bases and 2 bases respectively, with 14 bases between them. Germline V CDR1 and CDR2: SGDLS, YYNGEE.

Comment on this clonotype: A read error may account for a junction end that differs from germline. The rearrangement links TRBV27 to TRBJ1-2; 7 positions agree with TRBD1. Looked up from germline, CDR1 is MNHEY and CDR2 is SMNVEV (reference sequence). This CDR3 has 14 amino acids. The DNA of the CDR3 is TGTGCCAGCAGTTCGGGGACAGCCGTCTATGGCTGCACCTTC. It is translated as CASSSGTAVYGCTF.